Below, 28 T cell receptor beta chains from the same sample are listed, as sequenced in a study of T-cell memory formation after mild COVID-19 (dated by TCRdb to 2020 to 2022). Library generation was performed with 5' RACE. The sequencer was an Illumina NovaSeq 6000. The public reads were run again by TCRdb, first through fastp at Q25 and then through MiXCR, and only productive beta chains were kept. Duplicate CDR3 protein sequences are folded into a single record with the most common DNA and genes. The sample contains about 470,000 distinct CDR3 sequences, around a sixth of them found a single time. About 12% of the sample goes to the ten largest clones. Sequenced material: PBMCs or a T cell subset sorted from them (not recorded which). The receptors derive from an adult woman who had mild COVID-19 (a few samples of this study predate the infection). The sample titles of this study are shuffled in the database, so cell type and time point are left out; the donor was told from shared clones.

The chain recombines TRBV12-3 or TRBV12-4 with TRBJ2-2; the D is unclear. This CDR3 is built from 13 residues. V gave up 6 bases and J gave up 6 bases, with 11 bases separating them. The CDR3 loop reads CASSLGLPGELFF. CDR3 coding DNA: TGTGCCAGCAGCTTGGGCCTCCCCGGGGAGCTGTTTTTT.

The rearrangement joins TRBV7-2 to TRBJ2-7, with TRBD1 identical over 10 bases. V shed 5 bases, J shed 4 bases, and the junction held 8 bases outside the gene matches. CDR1 is SGHTA and CDR2 is FQGNSA in the germline V gene. CDR3 length equals 15 residues. Written as DNA, the CDR3 is TGTGCCAGCAGCCGAACCGGGACAGGGGTATACGAGCAGTACTTC. It yields the protein CASSRTGTGVYEQYF.

This clonotype was detected ten times or more. V usage is TRBV20-1 and J usage is TRBJ2-3; 8 positions match TRBD2. Trimming removed 5 bases from V and 4 bases from J; junction bases left unmatched: 11. The CDR3 totals 15 residues. Germline CDR1 reads DFQATT; CDR2 reads SNEGSKA (reference sequence). This CDR3 reads CSAPAAGGRADTQYF. The CDR3 nucleotides read TGCAGTGCTCCTGCTGCGGGGGGCAGGGCAGATACGCAGTATTTT.

This clonotype occurred a few times. This chain connects TRBV9 to TRBJ1-2; TRBD1 might be the D (6 bases). Germline V CDR1 and CDR2: SGDLS, YYNGEE. CDR3 length: 14 residues. The germline V and J ends were trimmed by 7 bases and 1 base, with 14 bases remaining between them. The CDR3 sequence: CASSITGSNYGYTF. The CDR3 DNA is TGTGCCAGCTCTATAACAGGGAGTAACTATGGCTACACCTTC.

This clonotype was detected many times. The gene calls are TRBV12-3 or TRBV12-4 and TRBJ2-3, with D unresolved. V was cut by 2 bases and J by 1 base, with 7 bases left in between. The CDR3 runs to 14 residues. CDR3 coding DNA: TGTGCCAGCAGTTTACGGCAGGGCACAGATACGCAGTATTTT. As protein: CASSLRQGTDTQYF.

This clonotype was observed at least ten times. V is TRBV15 and J is TRBJ2-1; the D gene is possibly TRBD2 (6 bases). Trimming removed 7 bases at V and 3 bases at J, with 16 bases between. This CDR3 region has 15 residues. Germline lookup yields CDR1 LNHNV and CDR2 YYDKDF (reference sequence). CDR3 amino acids: CATTDEQGGYNEQFF. The CDR3 coding sequence is TGTGCCACCACGGACGAGCAGGGAGGCTACAATGAGCAGTTCTTC.

At least ten counts were recorded for this clonotype. The genes are TRBV4-3 and TRBJ1-5; 7 nucleotides line up with TRBD1. This CDR3 has 15 amino acids. V gave up 0 bases and J gave up 4 bases; unmatched junction bases: 3. Germline V gene data show CDR1 as LGHNA and CDR2 as YSLEER. This CDR3 is CASSQETGNNQPQHF. DNA for the CDR3: TGCGCCAGCAGCCAAGAGACAGGGAATAATCAGCCCCAGCATTTT.

The chain employs TRBV5-5 and TRBJ1-1; 10 bases agree with TRBD1. Looked up from germline, CDR1 is SGHKS and CDR2 is YYEKEE (reference sequence). With V trimmed by 1 base and J by 7 bases, 10 bases remained unmatched. CDR3 length equals 16 residues. The CDR3 region is CASSLLPSGTGDEAFF. In DNA form, the CDR3 reads TGTGCCAGCAGCTTGCTACCTTCCGGGACAGGGGATGAAGCTTTCTTT.

This clonotype was counted many times. The V call is TRBV5-1, the J call TRBJ2-2, with 10 bases lining up with TRBD2. The CDR3 extends over 16 amino acids. Germline V gene data show CDR1 as SGHRS and CDR2 as YFSETQ. Unmatched junction bases numbered 4, after V lost 2 bases and J lost 3 bases. The DNA of the CDR3 is TGCGCCAGCAGCTTCCTAGCGGGAGTCGACACCGGGGAGCTGTTTTTT. It translates to CASSFLAGVDTGELFF.

This clonotype was counted at least ten times. V is TRBV12-3 or TRBV12-4 and J is TRBJ2-2, with 7 bases fitting TRBD1. The J segment lost 4 bases and the V segment lost 6 bases, leaving 2 bases of the junction unmatched. The CDR3 is 13 amino acids. In DNA form, the CDR3 reads TGTGCCAGCAGGCCAGGGGGCACCGGGGAGCTGTTTTTT. It translates to CASRPGGTGELFF.

The chain combines TRBV12-3 or TRBV12-4 with TRBJ2-5; possible D gene TRBD2, 5 bases. The CDR3 loop spans 13 amino acids. V was pared by 8 bases and J by 5 bases, with 15 bases between. For the CDR3, the DNA is TGTGCCAGCTCCTTGGGGTGGAGGGAGACCCAGTACTTC. It is translated as CASSLGWRETQYF.

There are a few counts of this clonotype. The V gene is TRBV24-1, the J gene TRBJ1-1; the D is unclear. V dropped 6 bases and J dropped 1 base, with 11 bases sitting between them. Looked up from germline, CDR1 is KGHDR and CDR2 is SFDVKD. This CDR3 comprises 14 residues. The CDR3 is CATSPTDQNTEAFF. Written as DNA, the CDR3 is TGTGCCACCAGTCCAACTGACCAGAACACTGAAGCTTTCTTT.

This rearrangement joins TRBV27 to TRBJ1-5; D is ambiguous. Trimming pared 8 bases from V and 0 bases from J, leaving 14 bases between. The CDR3 consists of 15 residues. Germline lookup yields CDR1 MNHEY and CDR2 SMNVEV (reference sequence). In DNA, the CDR3 is TGTGCCAGCCAGGATTACGGAGGTAGCAATCAGCCCCAGCATTTT. This encodes CASQDYGGSNQPQHF.

This chain's CDR3 is CASSRGDYGAETQYF. The CDR3 region has the DNA TGTGCCAGCAGTAGAGGGGACTATGGGGCAGAGACCCAGTACTTC. The chain couples TRBV12-3 or TRBV12-4 to TRBJ2-5, with 7 bases fitting TRBD2. V lost 5 bases, J lost 4 bases, and 10 bases stayed unmatched. The CDR3 is 15 amino acids.

This chain connects TRBV27 to TRBJ1-1; D gene uncertain. V was pared by 4 bases and J by 5 bases, with 26 bases between. CDR3 length: 18 residues. Per the germline V gene, CDR1 is MNHEY and CDR2 is SMNVEV (reference sequence). The CDR3 nucleotides are TGTGCCAGCAGTTCACGACGTCCCGCTAGAAGGGCCAGGACTGAAGCTTTCTTT. It encodes CASSSRRPARRARTEAFF.

This clonotype was observed a few times. The chain employs TRBV7-8 and TRBJ2-1; TRBD2 is a possible D gene (6 bases). The CDR3 extends over 16 amino acids. V gave up 0 bases and J gave up 4 bases, with 13 bases separating them. Looked up from germline, CDR1 is SGHVS and CDR2 is FQNEAQ. The CDR3 DNA is TGTGCCAGCAGCTTAGCACGTAGCGGACTATACAATGAGCAGTTCTTC. It codes for CASSLARSGLYNEQFF.

The chain links TRBV6-6 to TRBJ2-5; 7 bases are shared with TRBD1. Trimming took 7 bases from V and 2 from J; bases not matched to a gene: 10. The CDR3 loop spans 15 amino acids. CDR1 and CDR2 from the germline V gene are MNHNY and SVGAGI (reference sequence). CDR3 in DNA: TGTGCCAGCACGATGACAGGGACGTTGCAAGAGACCCAGTACTTC. It specifies CASTMTGTLQETQYF.

This clonotype came up a few times. CDR3 nucleotides: TGCGCCAGCAGCCCGGGACTAGCGGCCACGCAAGAGACCCAGTACTTC. Translated: CASSPGLAATQETQYF. The chain recombines TRBV5-1 with TRBJ2-5; 11 bases are shared with TRBD2. The CDR3 contains 16 residues. The V gene end was trimmed by 4 bases and the J gene end by 2 bases; junction bases not matched to a gene: 7. CDR1 is SGHRS, CDR2 YFSETQ, per germline.

The chain links TRBV12-3 or TRBV12-4 to TRBJ1-1; TRBD1 aligns across 10 bases. Trimming at V came to 1 base and at J to 10 bases, leaving 15 bases not matched to a gene. The CDR3 totals 17 residues. CDR3 nucleotide sequence: TGTGCCAGCAGTTTAGGGGACAGGGGATTCTCCGCTCCATCAGCTTTCTTT. Protein: CASSLGDRGFSAPSAFF.

This clonotype was counted at least ten times. The rearrangement joins TRBV20-1 to TRBJ2-1; no firm D call. The CDR3 loop spans 16 amino acids. The V gene lost 0 bases and the J gene lost 5 bases, with 17 bases spanning the gap. Germline CDR1 and CDR2: DFQATT and SNEGSKA (reference sequence). CDR3 loop: CSARDTGPANHNEQFF. Written as DNA, the CDR3 is TGCAGTGCTAGAGACACCGGGCCGGCTAACCACAATGAGCAGTTCTTC.

The chain recombines TRBV5-6 with TRBJ2-3; no firm D call. Trimming cost V 9 bases and J 2 bases, with 16 bases left between them. This CDR3 spans 14 amino acids. Germline CDR1 and CDR2: SGHDT and YYEEEE. The CDR3 region has the DNA TGTGCCACGAATGGGTTTCGAACCACAGATACGCAGTATTTT. This codes for CATNGFRTTDTQYF.

Regarding this clonotype: One base away lies a much larger clone, so this may be a sequencing read error. The rearrangement uses TRBV7-9 and TRBJ2-1; D is unresolved. Trimming shortened V by 4 bases and J by 2 bases, and 3 bases separated the two germline ends. This CDR3 has 12 amino acids. Germline CDR1 and CDR2: SEHNR and FQNEAQ (reference sequence). This CDR3 is CASSSAYNEQFF. CDR3 DNA sequence: TGTGCCAGCAGCTCAGCCTACAATGAGCAGTTCTTC.

This clonotype has only a few counts. This sequence joins TRBV6-5 and TRBJ2-3, with TRBD1 matching over 10 bases. V lost 5 bases to trimming and J lost 2 bases; unmatched junction nucleotides: 22. Germline V CDR1 and CDR2: MNHEY, SVGAGI. The CDR3 sequence is 21 residues long. In DNA, the CDR3 is TGTGCCAGCAGTAAAACTGGCCCTTCCGACGGGACAGGGGCCAACACAGATACGCAGTATTTT. It encodes CASSKTGPSDGTGANTDTQYF.

The genes are TRBV3-1 and TRBJ2-2; 7 bases agree with TRBD2. CDR3 length: 18 residues. In germline, CDR1 is LGHDT, CDR2 YNNKEL (reference sequence). The V gene end was trimmed by 1 base and the J gene end by 0 bases; junction bases not matched to a gene: 8. This CDR3 is CASSQASWGGANTGELFF. The CDR3 nucleotides are TGTGCCAGCAGCCAAGCCTCTTGGGGGGGTGCGAACACCGGGGAGCTGTTTTTT.

V usage is TRBV10-1 and J usage is TRBJ2-7; TRBD1 matches 12 bases. This CDR3 region has 17 residues. Unmatched junction bases numbered 11, after V lost 4 bases and J lost 4 bases. Looked up from germline, CDR1 is WNHNN and CDR2 is SYGVQD (reference sequence). The CDR3 protein is CASSAFRPGQGAYEQYF. CDR3 coding DNA: TGCGCCAGCAGTGCATTCCGACCGGGACAGGGGGCTTACGAGCAGTACTTC.

The gene calls are TRBV24-1 and TRBJ2-5; D remains unclear. From germline, CDR1 is KGHDR and CDR2 SFDVKD. Between the trimmed V and J ends, which lost 3 bases and 0 bases, there was a span of 10 bases. CDR3 length: 15 residues. The CDR3 sequence: CATSDGGGYQETQYF. In DNA, the CDR3 is TGTGCCACCAGTGATGGCGGCGGTTACCAAGAGACCCAGTACTTC.

This clonotype turned up a few times. This chain links TRBV12-3 or TRBV12-4 with TRBJ2-3, with D uncertain. V lost 7 bases and J lost 6, with 8 bases in between. The CDR3 has 11 residues. For the CDR3, the DNA is TGTGCCAGCACCTTAAAGGATACGCAGTATTTT. Translation gives CASTLKDTQYF.

The chain links TRBV5-6 to TRBJ2-1, with a possible D match to TRBD2 (5 bases). Per germline, CDR1 SGHDT and CDR2 YYEEEE. Trimming shortened V by 3 bases and J by 6 bases, and 13 bases separated the two germline ends. The CDR3 spans 14 residues. The CDR3 region has the DNA TGTGCCAGCAGCTCCGGGAATCCCCCCAATGAGCAGTTCTTC. It translates to CASSSGNPPNEQFF. Supplemented by reference TRBV5-6 and TRBJ2-1, the full variable domain reads DAGVTQSPTHLIKTRGQQVTLRCSPKSGHDTVSWYQQALGQGPQFIFQYYEEEERQRGNFPDRFSGHQFPNYSSELNVNALLLGDSALYLCASSSGNPPNEQFFGPGTRLTVL.